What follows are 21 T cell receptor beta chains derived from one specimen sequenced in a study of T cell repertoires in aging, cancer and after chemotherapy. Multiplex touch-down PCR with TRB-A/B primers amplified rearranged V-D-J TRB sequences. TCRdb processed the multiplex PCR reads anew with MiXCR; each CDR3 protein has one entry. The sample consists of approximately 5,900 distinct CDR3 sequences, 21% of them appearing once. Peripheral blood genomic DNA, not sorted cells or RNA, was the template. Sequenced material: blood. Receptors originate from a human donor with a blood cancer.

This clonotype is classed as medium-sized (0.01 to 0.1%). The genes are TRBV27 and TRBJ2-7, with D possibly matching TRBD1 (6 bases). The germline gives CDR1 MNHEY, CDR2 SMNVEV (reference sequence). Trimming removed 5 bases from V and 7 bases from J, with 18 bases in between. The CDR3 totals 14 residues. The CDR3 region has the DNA TGTGCCAGCAGTAGGACACAAAAGGGGGAGGAGCAGTACTTC. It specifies CASSRTQKGEEQYF.

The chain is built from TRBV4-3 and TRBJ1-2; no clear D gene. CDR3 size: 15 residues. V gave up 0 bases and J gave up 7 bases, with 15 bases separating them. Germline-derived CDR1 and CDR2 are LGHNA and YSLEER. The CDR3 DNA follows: TGCGCCAGCAGCCAAGATTGGGTTGACGGGCTTGGCTACACCTTC. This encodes CASSQDWVDGLGYTF.

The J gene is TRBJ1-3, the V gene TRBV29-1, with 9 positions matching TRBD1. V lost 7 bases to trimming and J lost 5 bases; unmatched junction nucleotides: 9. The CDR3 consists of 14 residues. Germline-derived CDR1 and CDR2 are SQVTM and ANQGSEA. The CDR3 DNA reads TGCAGCGCCCAGGGACAGGGCAAAAGAAACACCATATATTTT. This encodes CSAQGQGKRNTIYF.

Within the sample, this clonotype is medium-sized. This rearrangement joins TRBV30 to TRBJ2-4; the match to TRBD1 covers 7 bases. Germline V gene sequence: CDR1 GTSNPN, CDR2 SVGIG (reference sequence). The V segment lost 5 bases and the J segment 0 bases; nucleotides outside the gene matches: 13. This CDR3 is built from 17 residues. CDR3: CAWEVGVTGLAKNIQYF. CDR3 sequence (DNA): TGTGCCTGGGAGGTTGGAGTGACAGGGCTAGCCAAAAACATTCAGTACTTC.

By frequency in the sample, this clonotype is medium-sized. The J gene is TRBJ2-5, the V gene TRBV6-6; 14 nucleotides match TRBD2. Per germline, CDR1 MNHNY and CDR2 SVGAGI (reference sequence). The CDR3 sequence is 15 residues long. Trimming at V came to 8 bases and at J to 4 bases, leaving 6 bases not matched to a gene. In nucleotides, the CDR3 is TGTGCCAGCCAAAGCGGACTAGCGGGAGGAGAGACCCAGTACTTC. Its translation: CASQSGLAGGETQYF.

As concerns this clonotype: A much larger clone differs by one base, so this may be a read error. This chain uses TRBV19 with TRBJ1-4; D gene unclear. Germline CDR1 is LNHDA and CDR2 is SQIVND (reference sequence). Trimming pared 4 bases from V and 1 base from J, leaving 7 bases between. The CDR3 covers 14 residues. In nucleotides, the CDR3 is TGTGCCAGTAGTACCCTGGGAACTAATGAAAAACTGTTTTTT. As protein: CASSTLGTNEKLFF.

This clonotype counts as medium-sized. The CDR3 DNA follows: TGTGCCAGCAGTTTCGCCTTAGCTACCCTCGACAATGAGCAGTTCTTC. Translation: CASSFALATLDNEQFF. This rearrangement joins TRBV12-3 or TRBV12-4 to TRBJ2-1; D gene ambiguous. V was clipped by 3 bases and J by 5 bases, with 17 bases between them. This CDR3 comprises 16 residues.

CDR3 in amino acids: CASSLIPVQETQYF. The CDR3 DNA reads TGTGCCAGCAGCTTAATCCCCGTTCAAGAGACCCAGTACTTC. This chain connects TRBV11-2 to TRBJ2-5, with D unresolved. V was shortened by 2 bases and J by 2 bases, with 9 bases between the two germline ends. CDR1 SGHAT and CDR2 FQNNGV come from the germline V gene. This CDR3 is 14 amino acids long.

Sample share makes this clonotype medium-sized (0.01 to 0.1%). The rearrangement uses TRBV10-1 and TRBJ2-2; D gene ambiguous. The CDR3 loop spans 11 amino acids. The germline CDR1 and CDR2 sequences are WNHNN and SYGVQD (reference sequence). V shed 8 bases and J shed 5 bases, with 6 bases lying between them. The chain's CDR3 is CASLKTGELFF. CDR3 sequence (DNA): TGCGCCAGCCTTAAGACCGGGGAGCTGTTTTTT.

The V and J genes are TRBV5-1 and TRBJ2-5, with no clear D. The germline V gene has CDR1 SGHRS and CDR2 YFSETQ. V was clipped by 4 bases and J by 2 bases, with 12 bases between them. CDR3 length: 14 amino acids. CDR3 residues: CASSPDIPQETQYF. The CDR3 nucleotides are TGCGCCAGCAGCCCAGACATTCCACAAGAGACCCAGTACTTC. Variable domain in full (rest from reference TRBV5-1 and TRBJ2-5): KAGVTQTPRYLIKTRGQQVTLSCSPISGHRSVSWYQQTPGQGLQFLFEYFSETQRNKGNFPGRFSGRQFSNSRSEMNVSTLELGDSALYLCASSPDIPQETQYFGPGTRLLVL.

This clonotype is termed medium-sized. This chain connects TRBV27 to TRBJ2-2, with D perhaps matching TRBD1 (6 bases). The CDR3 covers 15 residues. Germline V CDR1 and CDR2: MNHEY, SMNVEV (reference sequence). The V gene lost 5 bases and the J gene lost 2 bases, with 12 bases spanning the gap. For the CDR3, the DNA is TGTGCCAGCAGTCCCCGACAGGCAAACACCGGGGAGCTGTTTTTT. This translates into CASSPRQANTGELFF.

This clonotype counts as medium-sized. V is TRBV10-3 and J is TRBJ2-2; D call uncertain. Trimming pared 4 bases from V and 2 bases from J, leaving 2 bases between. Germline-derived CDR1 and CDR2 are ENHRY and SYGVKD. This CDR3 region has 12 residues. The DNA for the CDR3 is TGTGCCATCAGTGCAAACACCGGGGAGCTGTTTTTT. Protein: CAISANTGELFF.

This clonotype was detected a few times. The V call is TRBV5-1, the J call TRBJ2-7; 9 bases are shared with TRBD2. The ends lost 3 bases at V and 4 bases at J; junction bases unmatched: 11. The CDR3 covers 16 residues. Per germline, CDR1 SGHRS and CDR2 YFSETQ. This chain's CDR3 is CASSSQAGGIPYEQYF. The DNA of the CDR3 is TGCGCCAGCAGCTCCCAGGCGGGAGGGATCCCATACGAGCAGTACTTC.

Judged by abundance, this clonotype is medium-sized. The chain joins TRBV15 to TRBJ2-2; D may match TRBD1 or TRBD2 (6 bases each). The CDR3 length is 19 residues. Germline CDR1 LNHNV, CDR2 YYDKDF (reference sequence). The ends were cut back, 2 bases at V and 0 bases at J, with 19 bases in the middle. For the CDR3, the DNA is TGTGCCACCAGCAGAACACGGGGGCCGGACCTATCGAACACCGGGGAGCTGTTTTTT. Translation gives CATSRTRGPDLSNTGELFF. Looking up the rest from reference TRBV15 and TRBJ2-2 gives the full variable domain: DAMVIQNPRYQVTQFGKPVTLSCSQTLNHNVMYWYQQKSSQAPKLLFHYYDKDFNNEADTPDNFQSRRPNTSFCFLDIRSPGLGDTAMYLCATSRTRGPDLSNTGELFFGEGSRLTVL.

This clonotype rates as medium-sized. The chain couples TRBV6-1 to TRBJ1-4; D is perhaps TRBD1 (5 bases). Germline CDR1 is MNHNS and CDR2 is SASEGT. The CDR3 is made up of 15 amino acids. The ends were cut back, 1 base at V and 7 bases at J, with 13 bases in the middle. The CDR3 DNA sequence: TGTGCCAGCAGTGAAGAGGAGGGGTCCTTTGAAAAACTGTTTTTT. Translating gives CASSEEEGSFEKLFF.

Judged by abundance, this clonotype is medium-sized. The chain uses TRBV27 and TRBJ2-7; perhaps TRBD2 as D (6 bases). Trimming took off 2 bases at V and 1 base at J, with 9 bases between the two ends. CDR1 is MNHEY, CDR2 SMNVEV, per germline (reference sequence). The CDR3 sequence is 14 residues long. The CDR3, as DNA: TGTGCCAGCAGTTTAGCGGGACTTTCCTACGAGCAGTACTTC. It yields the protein CASSLAGLSYEQYF.

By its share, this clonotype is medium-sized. Here the CDR3 DNA reads TGTGCCAGCAGCGGATACAGGGGTACGAACACCGGGGAGCTGTTTTTT. It codes for CASSGYRGTNTGELFF. J is TRBJ2-2 and V is TRBV7-9, with 7 bases aligning to TRBD1. The CDR3 sequence is 16 residues long. Germline V gene sequence: CDR1 SEHNR, CDR2 FQNEAQ (reference sequence). V shed 5 bases, J shed 0 bases, and the junction held 6 bases outside the gene matches.

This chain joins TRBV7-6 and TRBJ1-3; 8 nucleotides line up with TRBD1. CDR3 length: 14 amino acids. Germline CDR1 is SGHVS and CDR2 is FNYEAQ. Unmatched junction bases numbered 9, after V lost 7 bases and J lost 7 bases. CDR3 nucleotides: TGTGCCAGCACCGATGGACAGGGAGTCAACACCATATATTTT. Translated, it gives CASTDGQGVNTIYF.

The CDR3, as DNA: TGTGCCTGGAGTGCCCCCGGGACAGGTTACAATGAGCAGTTCTTC. Translating it yields CAWSAPGTGYNEQFF. The J gene is TRBJ2-1, the V gene TRBV30; 8 bases are shared with TRBD1. The germline V gene encodes CDR1 GTSNPN and CDR2 SVGIG (reference sequence). Germline trimming cut 1 base from V and 4 bases from J; bases unmatched to any gene: 6. This CDR3 is built from 15 residues.

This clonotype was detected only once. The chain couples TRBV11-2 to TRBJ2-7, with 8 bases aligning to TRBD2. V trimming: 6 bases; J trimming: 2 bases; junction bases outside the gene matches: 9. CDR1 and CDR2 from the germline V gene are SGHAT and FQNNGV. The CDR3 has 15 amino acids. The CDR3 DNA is TGTGCCAGCAGGGGCCGACCCGGGGGGGCCTACGAGCAGTACTTC. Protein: CASRGRPGGAYEQYF.

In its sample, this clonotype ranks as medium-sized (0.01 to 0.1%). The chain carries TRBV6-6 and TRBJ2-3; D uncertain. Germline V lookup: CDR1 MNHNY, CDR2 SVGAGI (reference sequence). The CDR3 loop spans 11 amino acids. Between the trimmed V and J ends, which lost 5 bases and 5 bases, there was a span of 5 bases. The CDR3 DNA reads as TGTGCCAGCAGTCGGTTAGATACGCAGTATTTT. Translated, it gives CASSRLDTQYF.